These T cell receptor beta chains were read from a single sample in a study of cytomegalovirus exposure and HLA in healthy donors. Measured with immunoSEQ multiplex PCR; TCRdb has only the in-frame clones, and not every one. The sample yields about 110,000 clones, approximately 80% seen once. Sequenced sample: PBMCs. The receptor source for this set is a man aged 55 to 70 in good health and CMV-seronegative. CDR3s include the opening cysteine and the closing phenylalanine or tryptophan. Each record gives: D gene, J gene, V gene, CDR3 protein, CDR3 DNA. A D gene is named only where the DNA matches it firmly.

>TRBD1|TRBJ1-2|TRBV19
CASSSRTGGFGSYGYTF
TGTGCCAGTAGTTCGCGGACAGGGGGATTCGGATCCTATGGCTACACCTTC
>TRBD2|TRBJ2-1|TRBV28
CASRTTSGGAYNEQFF
TGTGCCAGTCGGACGACTAGCGGGGGAGCATACAATGAGCAGTTCTTC
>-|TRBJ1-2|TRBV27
CASSLARDSYGYTF
TGTGCCAGCAGCTTAGCTCGGGACTCCTATGGCTACACCTTC
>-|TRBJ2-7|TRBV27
CASSFVDSTYEQYF
TGTGCCAGCAGTTTCGTCGACTCTACCTACGAGCAGTACTTC
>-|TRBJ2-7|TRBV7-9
CASSLVGGSYEQYF
TGTGCCAGCAGCTTAGTAGGGGGCTCCTACGAGCAGTACTTC
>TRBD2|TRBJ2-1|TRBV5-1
CASSLEGGGRANEQFF
TGCGCCAGCAGCTTGGAGGGCGGGGGGAGAGCCAATGAGCAGTTCTTC
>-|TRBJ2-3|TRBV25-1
CASNLGSTDTQYF
TGTGCCAGCAATCTAGGATCAACAGATACGCAGTATTTT
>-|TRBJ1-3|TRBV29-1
CSVADTTLGNTIYF
TGCAGCGTTGCGGACACAACTCTTGGAAACACCATATATTTT
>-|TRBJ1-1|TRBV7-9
CASSLATGKIEAFF
TGTGCCAGCAGCTTAGCTACAGGGAAGATTGAAGCTTTCTTT
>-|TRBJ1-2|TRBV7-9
CASSLGGTQVEHGYTF
TGTGCCAGCAGCTTAGGCGGGACCCAGGTTGAGCATGGCTACACCTTC
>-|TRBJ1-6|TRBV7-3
CASSLYPDSIGSPLHF
TGTGCCAGCAGCTTATACCCCGACAGTATAGGCTCACCCCTCCACTTT
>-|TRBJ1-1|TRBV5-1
CASDSGNGNTEAFF
TGCGCCAGCGACTCAGGGAATGGGAACACTGAAGCTTTCTTT
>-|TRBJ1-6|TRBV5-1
CASSLDSPPLHF
TGCGCCAGCAGCTTGGACTCTCCACCCCTCCACTTT
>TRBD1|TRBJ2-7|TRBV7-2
CASSSKPGTGNEQYF
TGTGCCAGCAGCTCGAAACCCGGGACAGGGAACGAGCAGTACTTC
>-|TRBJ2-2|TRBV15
CATSELLRNRSNTGELFF
TGTGCCACCAGCGAACTCCTTAGAAACAGGTCGAACACCGGGGAGCTGTTTTTT
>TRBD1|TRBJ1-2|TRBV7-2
CASRGTGLRGGYTF
TGTGCCAGCAGAGGGACAGGGCTTCGGGGGGGCTACACCTTC
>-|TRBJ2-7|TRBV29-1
CSAGGGTEISNHKSYEQYF
TGCAGCGCCGGAGGCGGGACTGAAATATCAAACCACAAATCCTACGAGCAGTACTTC